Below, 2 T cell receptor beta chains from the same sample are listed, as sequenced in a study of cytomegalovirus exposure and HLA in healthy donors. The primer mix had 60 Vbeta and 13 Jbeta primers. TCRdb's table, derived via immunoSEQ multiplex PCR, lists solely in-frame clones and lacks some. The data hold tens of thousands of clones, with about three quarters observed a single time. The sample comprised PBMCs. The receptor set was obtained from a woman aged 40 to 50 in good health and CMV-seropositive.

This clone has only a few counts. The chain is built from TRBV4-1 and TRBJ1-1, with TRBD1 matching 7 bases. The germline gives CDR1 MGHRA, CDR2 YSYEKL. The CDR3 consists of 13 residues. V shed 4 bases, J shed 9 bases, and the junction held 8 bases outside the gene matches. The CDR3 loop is CASSLPLTGKAFF. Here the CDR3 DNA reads TGCGCCAGCAGCCTTCCCTTGACAGGGAAAGCTTTCTTT.

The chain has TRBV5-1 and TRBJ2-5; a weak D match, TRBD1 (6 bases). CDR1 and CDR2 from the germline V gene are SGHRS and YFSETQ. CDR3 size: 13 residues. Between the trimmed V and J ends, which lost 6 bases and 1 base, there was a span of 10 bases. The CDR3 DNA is TGCGCCAGCACCGGACAGAGCCAAGAGACCCAGTACTTC. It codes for CASTGQSQETQYF.